The present TCR beta chain was sequenced within a study of quantifying T cell responses using KT2 cells. For the study at large: cDNA was made from DNase-treated RNA using alpha and beta constant primers. Points from the study as a whole: Counts of KT2 alpha and beta sequences rose linearly with the number of KT2 cells added. Very high KT2 spike-in numbers caused saturation in KT2 sequence detection.

In this sample, this clonotype turned up many times. Its antigen is not known. Looked up from germline, CDR1 is LGHNA and CDR2 is YSLEER. The V gene end was trimmed by 1 base and the J gene end by 5 bases; junction bases not matched to a gene: 8. The CDR3 runs to 17 residues. An oligo carrying a UMI was ligated to the cDNA 3' end. The first PCR ran 4 to 5 cycles with an equimolar RC1.1 and RC1.2 beta primer mix. TCRdb used MiXCR to reprocess the UMI-ligation and nested PCR reads, holding one entry per CDR3 protein. The top ten hold roughly 10% of the sample, which has approximately 46,000 distinct CDR3 sequences, more than 9% seen once.

The rearrangement links TRBV4-3 to TRBJ2-5; 12 nucleotides agree with TRBD2. This clonotype was obtained from a human donor. Sequenced material: PBMCs spiked with cells of the T cell clone KT2. CDR3 sequence (DNA): TGCGCCAGCAGCCAAGCGTTCCTAGCGGGAGGGCTGGAGACCCAGTACTTC. Protein sequence: CASSQAFLAGGLETQYF.